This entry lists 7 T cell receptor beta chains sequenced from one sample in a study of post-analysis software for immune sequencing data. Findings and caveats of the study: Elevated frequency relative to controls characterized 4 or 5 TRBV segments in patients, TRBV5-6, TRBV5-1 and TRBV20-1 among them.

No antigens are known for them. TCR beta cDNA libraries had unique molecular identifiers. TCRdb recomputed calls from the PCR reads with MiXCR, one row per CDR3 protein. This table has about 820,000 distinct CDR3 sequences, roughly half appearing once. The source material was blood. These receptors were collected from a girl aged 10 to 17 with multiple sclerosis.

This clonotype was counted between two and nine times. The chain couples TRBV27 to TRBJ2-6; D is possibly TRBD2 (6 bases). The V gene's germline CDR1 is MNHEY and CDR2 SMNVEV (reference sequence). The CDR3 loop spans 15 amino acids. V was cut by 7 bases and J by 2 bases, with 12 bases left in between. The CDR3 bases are TGTGCCAGCACCTCCCGCGGGGCTGGGGCCAACGTCCTGACTTTC. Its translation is CASTSRGAGANVLTF.

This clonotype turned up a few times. CDR3 sequence (DNA): TGTGCCAGCAGCACGGGACACCCTGGAAATCAGCCCCAGCATTTT. Encoded protein: CASSTGHPGNQPQHF. J is TRBJ1-5 and V is TRBV6-1; weak D call: TRBD1 (6 bases). V dropped 6 bases and J dropped 4 bases, with 16 bases sitting between them. The length of the CDR3 is 15 residues. Per the germline V gene, CDR1 is MNHNS and CDR2 is SASEGT.

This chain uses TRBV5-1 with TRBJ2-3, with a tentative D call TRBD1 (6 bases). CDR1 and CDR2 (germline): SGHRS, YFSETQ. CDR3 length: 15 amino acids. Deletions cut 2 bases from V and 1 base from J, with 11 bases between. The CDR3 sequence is CASSLQGLGTDTQYF. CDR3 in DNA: TGCGCCAGCAGCTTACAGGGTCTCGGCACAGATACGCAGTATTTT.

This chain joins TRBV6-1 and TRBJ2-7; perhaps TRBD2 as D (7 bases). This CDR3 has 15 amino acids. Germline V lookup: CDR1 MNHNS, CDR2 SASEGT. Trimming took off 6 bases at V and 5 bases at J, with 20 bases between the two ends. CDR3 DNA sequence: TGTGCCAGCAGGCCGGACGGGGGGCGCTTAGACGAGCAGTACTTC. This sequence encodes CASRPDGGRLDEQYF.

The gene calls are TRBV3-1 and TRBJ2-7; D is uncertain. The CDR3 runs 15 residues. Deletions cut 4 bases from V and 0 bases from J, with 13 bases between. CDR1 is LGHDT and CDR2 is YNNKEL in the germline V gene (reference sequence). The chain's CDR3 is CASSLWGFSSYEQYF. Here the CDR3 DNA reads TGTGCCAGCAGCCTGTGGGGATTTAGCTCCTACGAGCAGTACTTC.

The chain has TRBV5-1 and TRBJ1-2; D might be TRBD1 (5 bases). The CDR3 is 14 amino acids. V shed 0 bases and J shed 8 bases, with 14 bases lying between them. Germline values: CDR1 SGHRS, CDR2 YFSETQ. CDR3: CASSLVETVSGYTF. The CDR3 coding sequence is TGCGCCAGCAGCTTGGTTGAGACAGTAAGCGGCTACACCTTC.

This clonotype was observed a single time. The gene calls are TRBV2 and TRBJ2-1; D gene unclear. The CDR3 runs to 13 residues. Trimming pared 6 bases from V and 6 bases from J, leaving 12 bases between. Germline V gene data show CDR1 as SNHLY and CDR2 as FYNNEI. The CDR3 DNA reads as TGTGCCAGCAGGAAGGACGGAAGCAATGAGCAGTTCTTC. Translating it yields CASRKDGSNEQFF.